This entry concerns a single TCR beta chain. What it recognizes is unknown. A second PCR of roughly 6 to 12 cycles used a sample-barcoded 5' primer and a J-beta primer mix. TCRdb ran MiXCR on the 5' RACE reads and lists one entry per CDR3 protein. Altogether some 1,500,000 distinct CDR3 sequences are present, around 40% being singletons, with the ten largest covering 4%. The sample belongs to a study of blood T cells in healthy people across ages. Study findings and constraints: TCR beta diversity correlated strongly with naive T cell percentage.

Germline CDR1 is SGHKS and CDR2 is YYEKEE (reference sequence). V was shortened by 5 bases and J by 0 bases, with 8 bases between the two germline ends. There are 14 residues in the CDR3. This sequence originates from a woman aged 18 to 35 in good health. This chain links TRBV5-5 with TRBJ1-4; D unresolved. Sequencing input: blood. This chain's CDR3 is CASRSRATNEKLFF. The CDR3 DNA sequence: TGTGCCAGCAGGAGCCGGGCAACTAATGAAAAACTGTTTTTT.